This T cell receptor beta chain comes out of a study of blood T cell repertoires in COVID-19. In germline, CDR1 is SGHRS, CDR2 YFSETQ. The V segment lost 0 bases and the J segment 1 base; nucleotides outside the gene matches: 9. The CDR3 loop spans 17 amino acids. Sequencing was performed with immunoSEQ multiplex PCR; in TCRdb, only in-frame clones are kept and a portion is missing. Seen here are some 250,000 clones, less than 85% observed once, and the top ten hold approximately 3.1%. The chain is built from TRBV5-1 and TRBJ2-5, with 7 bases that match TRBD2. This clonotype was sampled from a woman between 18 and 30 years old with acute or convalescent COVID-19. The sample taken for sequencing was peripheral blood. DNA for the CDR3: TGCGCCAGCAGCTTGGGAGGGCTAGCGGATTTCCAAGAGACCCAGTACTTC. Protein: CASSLGGLADFQETQYF.